One and the same sample provided the 27 T cell receptor beta chains below, sequenced in a study of OX40 agonist ivuxolimab in advanced cancers. The repertoire was sequenced with immunoSEQ multiplex PCR; TCRdb's copy has only in-frame clones and lacks some. The table has around 80,000 clones, roughly 90% seen once. This material consisted of CD4+ or CD8+ T cells sorted from blood, taken in a trial of the OX40 agonist ivuxolimab. These receptors were obtained from an adult with an advanced solid tumor such as melanoma, head and neck, liver or kidney cancer.

In DNA form, the CDR3 reads TGCGCCAGCAGTGACCAGATGAACACTGAAGCTTTCTTT. It is translated as CASSDQMNTEAFF. The gene calls are TRBV10-1 and TRBJ1-1; no clear D. The germline CDR1 and CDR2 sequences are WNHNN and SYGVQD (reference sequence). The CDR3 spans 13 residues. Between the trimmed V and J ends, which lost 3 bases and 0 bases, there was a span of 5 bases.

The CDR3 sequence is CASSRLAGSYNEQFF. The CDR3 DNA reads TGTGCCAGTAGTAGACTAGCGGGCTCCTACAATGAGCAGTTCTTC. This chain connects TRBV19 to TRBJ2-1; 10 positions match TRBD2. The germline V gene encodes CDR1 LNHDA and CDR2 SQIVND (reference sequence). After removal of 4 bases from V and 0 bases from J, the junction contained 0 bases not matched to a gene. CDR3 length: 15 residues.

The chain uses TRBV6-1 and TRBJ1-3; D is unresolved. Germline CDR1 and CDR2: MNHNS and SASEGT. Between the trimmed V and J ends, which lost 2 bases and 7 bases, there was a span of 12 bases. This CDR3 contains 14 residues. CDR3 amino acids: CASSESTGHNTIYF. CDR3 nucleotides: TGTGCCAGCAGTGAATCTACCGGGCACAACACCATATATTTT.

The rearrangement uses TRBV11-2 and TRBJ2-1; D remains unclear. CDR1 and CDR2 (germline): SGHAT, FQNNGV. V shed 1 base and J shed 9 bases, with 13 bases lying between them. This CDR3 contains 14 residues. The CDR3 DNA reads TGTGCCAGCAGCTTAGGGTCCGGCATGAGTGAGCAGTTCTTC. Translating gives CASSLGSGMSEQFF.

V is TRBV2 and J is TRBJ1-2; 8 positions agree with TRBD1. Trimming at V came to 8 bases and at J to 3 bases, leaving 8 bases not matched to a gene. The CDR3 has 14 amino acids. Per the germline V gene, CDR1 is SNHLY and CDR2 is FYNNEI. Here the CDR3 reads CASQGTGGHYGYTF. The CDR3 DNA reads TGTGCCAGCCAAGGAACAGGGGGACACTATGGCTACACCTTC.

The chain's CDR3 is CASSEWSVGNTEAFF. CDR3 sequence (DNA): TGTGCCAGCAGTGAATGGAGCGTTGGGAACACTGAAGCTTTCTTT. This chain links TRBV25-1 with TRBJ1-1; D is unclear. Trimming removed 1 base from V and 1 base from J, with 10 bases in between. The germline CDR1 and CDR2 sequences are MGHDK and SYGVNS. The CDR3 spans 15 residues. The full variable domain, its missing parts supplied by reference TRBV25-1 and TRBJ1-1, is EADIYQTPRYLVIGTGKKITLECSQTMGHDKMYWYQQDPGMELHLIHYSYGVNSTEKGDLSSESTVSRIRTEHFPLTLESARPSHTSQYLCASSEWSVGNTEAFFGQGTRLTVV.

The genes are TRBV7-9 and TRBJ2-2; either TRBD1 or TRBD2 may supply D (5 bases each). The CDR3 is 14 residues long. The germline CDR1 and CDR2 sequences are SEHNR and FQNEAQ (reference sequence). V was pared by 7 bases and J by 4 bases, with 13 bases between. CDR3 amino acids: CASNPGQITGELFF. CDR3 DNA: TGTGCCAGCAACCCGGGGCAGATCACCGGGGAGCTGTTTTTT.

The chain carries TRBV19 and TRBJ2-7; TRBD2 matches 8 bases. The CDR3 extends over 15 amino acids. Trimming took 5 bases from V and 4 from J; bases not matched to a gene: 10. CDR1 is LNHDA, CDR2 SQIVND, per germline (reference sequence). For the CDR3, the DNA is TGTGCCAGTAGTTTAATTAGCGGGATCGGGTACGAGCAGTACTTC. Protein product: CASSLISGIGYEQYF.

This rearrangement joins TRBV7-9 to TRBJ2-1; D gene unclear. The ends were cut back, 11 bases at V and 8 bases at J, with 13 bases in the middle. The CDR3 is 11 amino acids. CDR1 is SEHNR and CDR2 is FQNEAQ in the germline V gene (reference sequence). CDR3 amino acids: CAQSGFDEQFF. CDR3 bases: TGTGCCCAATCCGGGTTCGATGAGCAGTTCTTC. Variable domain in full (rest from reference TRBV7-9 and TRBJ2-1): DTGVSQNPRHKITKRGQNVTFRCDPISEHNRLYWYRQTLGQGPEFLTYFQNEAQLEKSRLLSDRFSAERPKGSFSTLEIQRTEQGDSAMYLCAQSGFDEQFFGPGTRLTVL.

The genes are TRBV18 and TRBJ1-2; TRBD1 matches 7 bases. This CDR3 is built from 15 residues. The V segment lost 0 bases and the J segment 3 bases; nucleotides outside the gene matches: 4. Germline V lookup: CDR1 KGHSH, CDR2 LQKENI. CDR3 protein: CASSPPRDSHYGYTF. Written as DNA, the CDR3 is TGTGCCAGCTCACCACCGAGGGACAGCCACTATGGCTACACCTTC.

The chain recombines TRBV30 with TRBJ2-1, with TRBD2 matching over 7 bases. The germline V gene encodes CDR1 GTSNPN and CDR2 SVGIG (reference sequence). V lost 2 bases, J lost 7 bases, and 8 bases stayed unmatched. CDR3 length equals 14 residues. The CDR3 DNA reads TGTGCCTGGAGTCTTCTAGCGGTCCGGAATGAGCAGTTCTTC. Protein: CAWSLLAVRNEQFF.

The chain links TRBV30 to TRBJ2-3; D not resolved. The CDR3 has 11 residues. Germline V gives CDR1 GTSNPN, CDR2 SVGIG (reference sequence). The V end was cut by 3 bases, the J end by 6 bases, with 7 bases between. CDR3 DNA: TGTGCCTGGAGGATCTTGGATACGCAGTATTTT. It yields the protein CAWRILDTQYF. The whole variable domain, remainder taken from reference TRBV30 and TRBJ2-3, is SQTIHQWPATLVQPVGSPLSLECTVEGTSNPNLYWYRQAAGRGLQLLFYSVGIGQISSEVPQNLSASRPQDRQFILSSKKLLLSDSGFYLCAWRILDTQYFGPGTRLTVL.

The rearrangement uses TRBV5-1 and TRBJ1-1; D possibly corresponds to TRBD1 (6 bases). The CDR3 loop spans 16 amino acids. Germline-derived CDR1 and CDR2 are SGHRS and YFSETQ. Trimming stripped 2 bases from V and 4 bases from J, with 18 bases between. Written as DNA, the CDR3 is TGCGCCAGCAGCTTATCTACTGGGGGGGCAGGCACTGAAGCTTTCTTT. This codes for CASSLSTGGAGTEAFF.

This chain joins TRBV30 and TRBJ1-5; D is unresolved. Looked up from germline, CDR1 is GTSNPN and CDR2 is SVGIG (reference sequence). This CDR3 comprises 13 residues. Trimming took off 3 bases at V and 5 bases at J, with 11 bases between the two ends. CDR3 loop: CAWRSGDDQPQHF. Here the CDR3 DNA reads TGTGCCTGGAGAAGCGGGGATGATCAGCCCCAGCATTTT.

A few counts support this clone. This CDR3 reads CASSLAGGLYEQYF. The CDR3 DNA reads TGTGCCAGCAGTCTAGCGGGGGGCCTGTACGAGCAGTACTTC. The chain recombines TRBV6-1 with TRBJ2-7; TRBD2 matches at 11 bases. CDR3 size: 14 residues. In germline, CDR1 is MNHNS, CDR2 SASEGT. V was pared by 5 bases and J by 4 bases, with 4 bases of the junction left unmatched.

The CDR3: CASSQGRVRDEQYF. CDR3 DNA: TGTGCCAGCTCACAGGGCAGGGTGAGGGACGAGCAGTACTTC. The chain combines TRBV18 with TRBJ2-7; D might be TRBD1 or TRBD2, each matching 5 bases. The CDR3 runs to 14 residues. V lost 4 bases, J lost 5 bases, and 15 bases lay in between. Germline-derived CDR1 and CDR2 are KGHSH and LQKENI. The full variable domain, with the rest looked up from reference TRBV18 and TRBJ2-7, is NAGVMQNPRHLVRRRGQEARLRCSPMKGHSHVYWYRQLPEEGLKFMVYLQKENIIDESGMPKERFSAEFPKEGPSILRIQQVVRGDSAAYFCASSQGRVRDEQYFGPGTRLTVT.

V gene TRBV19 combines with J gene TRBJ2-1; no clear D. The CDR3 runs to 13 residues. CDR1 LNHDA and CDR2 SQIVND come from the germline V gene (reference sequence). V lost 5 bases, J lost 5 bases, and 10 bases lay in between. The CDR3 sequence is CASSPRSHNEQFF. CDR3 in DNA: TGTGCCAGTAGTCCCCGTTCTCACAATGAGCAGTTCTTC.

V usage is TRBV5-6 and J usage is TRBJ1-2; D is perhaps TRBD1 (5 bases). Germline loops: CDR1 SGHDT, CDR2 YYEEEE. The CDR3 has 14 amino acids. Trimming took off 0 bases at V and 6 bases at J, with 12 bases between the two ends. CDR3 protein: CASSLGAGKDGYTF. The CDR3 DNA reads as TGTGCCAGCAGCTTGGGCGCAGGGAAGGATGGCTACACCTTC.

The V and J genes are TRBV5-1 and TRBJ1-3; no clear D. The V and J ends lost 0 bases and 0 bases respectively, with 13 bases between them. CDR3 length: 17 residues. CDR1 is SGHRS and CDR2 is YFSETQ in the germline V gene. The CDR3: CASSLGQTRISGNTIYF. CDR3 bases: TGCGCCAGCAGCTTGGGGCAGACTCGAATCTCTGGAAACACCATATATTTT.

This chain connects TRBV11-3 to TRBJ2-7; 7 bases match TRBD1. The V and J ends lost 5 bases and 4 bases, in that order; junction bases with no gene match: 5. CDR1 and CDR2 (germline): SGHNT, YENEEA. The length of the CDR3 is 13 residues. The CDR3 DNA reads as TGTGCCAGCAGCCAGACAGGGCTTTACGAGCAGTACTTC. Its translation is CASSQTGLYEQYF.

The chain has TRBV11-2 and TRBJ1-3; D ambiguous. This CDR3 spans 16 amino acids. Germline loops: CDR1 SGHAT, CDR2 FQNNGV. V was pared by 2 bases and J by 4 bases, with 15 bases between. Here the CDR3 DNA reads TGTGCCAGCAGCTTAAAACCCTGGGGAGACGGAAACACCATATATTTT. This sequence encodes CASSLKPWGDGNTIYF.

The chain uses TRBV6-1 and TRBJ1-6, with D perhaps TRBD1 (6 bases). Trimming took off 6 bases at V and 8 bases at J, with 14 bases between the two ends. This CDR3 region has 14 residues. CDR1 and CDR2 (germline): MNHNS, SASEGT. CDR3 sequence reads: CASRIQGRDSPLHF. Here the CDR3 DNA reads TGTGCCAGCAGAATACAGGGTCGGGATTCACCCCTCCACTTT.

The chain combines TRBV4-1 with TRBJ1-5; D is unclear. The length of the CDR3 is 15 residues. Germline loops: CDR1 MGHRA, CDR2 YSYEKL. V lost 0 bases to trimming and J lost 1 base, with 7 bases between them. The CDR3 DNA reads TGCGCCAGCAGCCAAGATCAGGCAAGCAATCAGCCCCAGCATTTT. Protein product: CASSQDQASNQPQHF.

This chain uses TRBV18 with TRBJ2-2, with 12 bases fitting TRBD2. Per germline, CDR1 KGHSH and CDR2 LQKENI. V was pared by 2 bases and J by 6 bases, with 7 bases of the junction left unmatched. The CDR3 covers 17 residues. In DNA form, the CDR3 reads TGTGCCAGCTCACCAGCAAAGACTAGCGGGGGAGCCGGGGAGCTGTTTTTT. It translates to CASSPAKTSGGAGELFF.

CDR3 region: CASSLGGFTEAFF. Here the CDR3 DNA reads TGTGCCAGCAGCTTGGGTGGGTTCACTGAAGCTTTCTTT. The chain recombines TRBV5-5 with TRBJ1-1; no reliable D call. The CDR3 has 13 amino acids. Between the trimmed V and J ends, which lost 0 bases and 4 bases, there was a span of 7 bases. The germline gives CDR1 SGHKS, CDR2 YYEKEE (reference sequence).

This clone was detected only once. This chain links TRBV10-3 with TRBJ2-7; D perhaps matches TRBD2 (6 bases). The germline V gene encodes CDR1 ENHRY and CDR2 SYGVKD. V shed 3 bases and J shed 1 base, with 16 bases lying between them. The CDR3 runs to 16 residues. CDR3 DNA: TGTGCCATCAGTGACCCCGAAATCCGGGGGTCCTACGAGCAGTACTTC. This gives the protein CAISDPEIRGSYEQYF.

V is TRBV30 and J is TRBJ1-1; TRBD1 aligns across 9 bases. The CDR3 length is 13 residues. From germline, CDR1 is GTSNPN and CDR2 SVGIG (reference sequence). V lost 3 bases and J lost 11; bases outside the gene matches: 10. The CDR3 reads CAWSRTGTGLAFF. For the CDR3, the DNA is TGTGCCTGGAGCAGAACCGGGACAGGGTTGGCTTTCTTT.